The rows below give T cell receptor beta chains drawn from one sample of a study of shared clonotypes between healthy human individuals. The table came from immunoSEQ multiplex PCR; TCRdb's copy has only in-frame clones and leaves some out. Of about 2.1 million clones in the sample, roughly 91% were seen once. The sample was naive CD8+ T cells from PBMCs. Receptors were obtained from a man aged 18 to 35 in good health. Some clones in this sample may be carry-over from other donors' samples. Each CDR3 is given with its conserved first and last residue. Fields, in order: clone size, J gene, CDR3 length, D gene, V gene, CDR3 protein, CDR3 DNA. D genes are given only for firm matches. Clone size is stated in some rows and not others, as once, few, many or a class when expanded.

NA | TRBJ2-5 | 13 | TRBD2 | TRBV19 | CASSPRGWETQYF | TGTGCCAGTAGTCCGCGGGGGTGGGAGACCCAGTACTTC
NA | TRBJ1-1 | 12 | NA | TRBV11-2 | CASSFLTAEAFF | TGTGCCAGCAGCTTTTTGACAGCTGAAGCTTTCTTT
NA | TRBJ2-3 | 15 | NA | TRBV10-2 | CASSAGPTRKDTQYF | TGCGCCAGCAGTGCGGGACCTACGAGGAAAGATACGCAGTATTTT
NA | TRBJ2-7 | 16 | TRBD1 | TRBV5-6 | CASSVLTGGRVYEQYF | TGTGCCAGCAGCGTATTGACAGGGGGTAGAGTCTACGAGCAGTACTTC
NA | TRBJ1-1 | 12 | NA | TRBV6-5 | CASSYGGTGAFF | TGTGCCAGCAGTTACGGGGGGACTGGAGCTTTCTTT
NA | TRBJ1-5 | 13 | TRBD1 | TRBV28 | CATRDRLNQPQHF | TGTGCCACCCGGGACAGGCTCAATCAGCCCCAGCATTTT
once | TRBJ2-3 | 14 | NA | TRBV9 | CASSVGALWDTQYF | TGTGCCAGCAGCGTAGGGGCTCTTTGGGATACGCAGTATTTT
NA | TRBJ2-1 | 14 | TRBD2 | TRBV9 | CASSVAGGPVEQFF | TGTGCCAGCAGCGTAGCGGGAGGGCCTGTTGAGCAGTTCTTC
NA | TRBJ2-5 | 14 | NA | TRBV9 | CASSNRQSQETQYF | TGTGCCAGCAGCAACCGACAGAGCCAAGAGACCCAGTACTTC
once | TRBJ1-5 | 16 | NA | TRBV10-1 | CASTEIRVGSNQPQHF | TGCGCCAGCACTGAAATCCGGGTGGGAAGCAATCAGCCCCAGCATTTT
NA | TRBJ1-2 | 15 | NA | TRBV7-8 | CASSLARQPGYGYTF | TGTGCCAGCAGCTTAGCGAGGCAGCCGGGGTATGGCTACACCTTC
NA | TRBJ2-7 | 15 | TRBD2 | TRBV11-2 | CASSLDAGAAYEQYF | TGTGCCAGCAGCTTAGACGCGGGAGCCGCCTACGAGCAGTACTTC
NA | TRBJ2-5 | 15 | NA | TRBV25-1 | CASSEPTGTGETQYF | TGTGCCAGCAGTGAACCTACAGGGACGGGAGAGACCCAGTACTTC
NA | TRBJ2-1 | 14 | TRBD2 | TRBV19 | CASSIGGALDEQFF | TGTGCCAGTAGTATCGGGGGGGCGCTTGATGAGCAGTTCTTC
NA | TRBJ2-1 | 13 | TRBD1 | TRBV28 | CATRGGRYNEQFF | TGTGCCACTCGAGGGGGCCGGTACAATGAGCAGTTCTTC
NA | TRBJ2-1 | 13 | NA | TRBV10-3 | CAISEPDRNEQFF | TGTGCCATCAGTGAACCTGACAGAAATGAGCAGTTCTTC
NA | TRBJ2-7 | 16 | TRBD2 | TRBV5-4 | CASSSGLAGEAYEQYF | TGTGCCAGCAGCTCCGGACTAGCGGGAGAGGCCTACGAGCAGTACTTC
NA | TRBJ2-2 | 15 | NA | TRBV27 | CASKWAQEGTGELFF | TGTGCCAGCAAATGGGCCCAGGAGGGAACCGGGGAGCTGTTTTTT
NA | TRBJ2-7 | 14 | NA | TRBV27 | CASSLNHFRGEQYF | TGTGCCAGCAGTTTAAATCACTTCCGGGGCGAGCAGTACTTC
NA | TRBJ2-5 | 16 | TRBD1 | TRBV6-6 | CASSSLLTGTRETQYF | TGTGCCAGCAGTTCCCTGCTGACAGGGACGAGGGAGACCCAGTACTTC
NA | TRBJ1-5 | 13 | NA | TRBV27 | CASSSLSNQPQHF | TGTGCCAGCAGTTCCCTCAGCAATCAGCCCCAGCATTTT
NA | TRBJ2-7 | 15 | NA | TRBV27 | CASSPSGFGVYEQYF | TGTGCCAGCAGCCCATCGGGGTTCGGGGTCTACGAGCAGTACTTC
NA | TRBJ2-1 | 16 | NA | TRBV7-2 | CASSPRPMDRYNEQFF | TGTGCCAGCAGCCCCAGACCCATGGACAGATACAATGAGCAGTTCTTC
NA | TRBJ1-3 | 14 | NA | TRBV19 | CASTASGAGNTIYF | TGTGCCAGTACCGCCTCGGGGGCGGGAAACACCATATATTTT
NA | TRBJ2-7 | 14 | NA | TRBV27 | CASSPGVGSYEQYF | TGTGCCAGCAGCCCCGGCGTCGGAAGCTACGAGCAGTACTTC
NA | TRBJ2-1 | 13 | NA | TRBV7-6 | CASSSLKGNEQFF | TGTGCCAGCAGCTCCTTAAAGGGCAATGAGCAGTTCTTC
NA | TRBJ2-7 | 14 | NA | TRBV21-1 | CASSKGRQGSEQYF | TGTGCCAGCAGCAAAGGGAGACAGGGATCCGAGCAGTACTTC
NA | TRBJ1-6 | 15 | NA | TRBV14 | CASSQERDLDSPLHF | TGTGCCAGCAGCCAAGAAAGGGACTTAGATTCACCCCTCCACTTT
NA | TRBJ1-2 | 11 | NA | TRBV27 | CATRDGRGYTF | TGTGCCACCCGGGACGGTCGGGGCTACACCTTC